Presented here are 22 T cell receptor beta chains from one specimen sequenced in a study of shared clonotypes between healthy human individuals. Profiling relied on immunoSEQ multiplex PCR, and the TCRdb table lists in-frame clones only, not all of them. The sample yields 450,000 to 500,000 clones, about 78% seen once. Sequenced input: PBMCs. These receptors were collected from a woman between 40 and 55 years old in good health. Some clones in this sample may be carry-over from other donors' samples.

This chain connects TRBV4-1 to TRBJ2-2; weak D call: TRBD2 (5 bases). This CDR3 is built from 17 residues. Germline loops: CDR1 MGHRA, CDR2 YSYEKL. Trimming removed 1 base from V and 5 bases from J, with 17 bases in between. The CDR3 reads CASSQVPSPYGTGELFF. The CDR3 region has the DNA TGCGCCAGCAGCCAAGTCCCTAGCCCGTATGGGACCGGGGAGCTGTTTTTT.

The V and J genes are TRBV29-1 and TRBJ2-5, with TRBD1 as a possible D gene (6 bases). The germline V gene encodes CDR1 SQVTM and CDR2 ANQGSEA. Trimming pared 2 bases from V and 5 bases from J, leaving 9 bases between. The CDR3 loop spans 12 amino acids. CDR3 residues: CSVEQGSETQYF. The CDR3 region has the DNA TGCAGCGTTGAACAGGGGTCGGAGACCCAGTACTTC.

The rearrangement joins TRBV7-3 to TRBJ1-5; no definite D call. Germline V lookup: CDR1 SGHTA, CDR2 FQGTGA. The CDR3 is 15 residues long. The ends were cut back, 5 bases at V and 5 bases at J, with 16 bases in the middle. CDR3 sequence: CASSLQRYYHQPQHF. As DNA, the CDR3 is TGTGCCAGCAGCCTTCAGAGGTACTACCATCAGCCCCAGCATTTT.

The rearrangement uses TRBV4-2 and TRBJ2-1; D is possibly TRBD1 or TRBD2 (5 bases each). Trimming removed 2 bases at V and 5 bases at J, with 19 bases between. This CDR3 is 17 amino acids long. Germline V gene data show CDR1 as LGHNA and CDR2 as YNFKEQ. The CDR3 region has the DNA TGTGCCAGCAGCCAAAACCCGGGACCAAGAATCGACAATGAGCAGTTCTTC. This gives the protein CASSQNPGPRIDNEQFF.

With regard to this clone: A read error may explain this, as a much larger clone is one base away. Distinct nucleotide sequences in the sample also encode this CDR3. The V gene is TRBV11-3, the J gene TRBJ2-3; D call uncertain. Germline loops: CDR1 SGHNT, CDR2 YENEEA. V lost 1 base and J 1 base, leaving 3 bases between the germline ends. CDR3 length: 13 residues. CDR3 sequence (DNA): TGTGCCAGCAGCTTAGGGGGCACAGATACGCAGTATTTT. This gives the protein CASSLGGTDTQYF.

The chain couples TRBV6-1 to TRBJ2-7; possible D gene TRBD2, 6 bases. The CDR3 consists of 14 residues. The germline V and J ends were trimmed by 6 bases and 4 bases, with 16 bases remaining between them. Germline loops: CDR1 MNHNS, CDR2 SASEGT. For the CDR3, the DNA is TGTGCCAGCAGCATGCTCGGGACTCCTTACGAGCAGTACTTC. It yields the protein CASSMLGTPYEQYF.

This chain joins TRBV28 and TRBJ2-3, with D possibly TRBD2 on 7 matching bases. Trimming pared 3 bases from V and 5 bases from J, leaving 21 bases between. The CDR3 spans 17 residues. The germline V gene encodes CDR1 MDHEN and CDR2 SYDVKM. The CDR3 is CASSFSGASGMEDTQYF. The CDR3 DNA is TGTGCCAGCAGTTTCTCAGGGGCTAGCGGAATGGAAGATACGCAGTATTTT.

The V call is TRBV18, the J call TRBJ2-1; possible D gene TRBD2, 6 bases. The V gene's germline CDR1 is KGHSH and CDR2 LQKENI. Deletions cut 3 bases from V and 1 base from J, with 13 bases between. This CDR3 contains 16 residues. CDR3 sequence (DNA): TGTGCCAGCTCACCCCTCCTGGGGGGTTCCTACAATGAGCAGTTCTTC. Translated, it gives CASSPLLGGSYNEQFF.

The chain has TRBV12-5 and TRBJ2-2, with unresolved D. CDR1 is LGHNT, CDR2 FRNRAP, per germline. This CDR3 is 16 amino acids long. V was shortened by 4 bases and J by 7 bases, with 19 bases between the two germline ends. CDR3 region: CASGYYTSGPIGELFF. The DNA for the CDR3 is TGTGCTAGTGGTTACTATACCTCAGGACCAATCGGGGAGCTGTTTTTT. Based on the CDR3 plus reference TRBV12-5 and TRBJ2-2, the full variable domain is DARVTQTPRHKVTEMGQEVTMRCQPILGHNTVFWYRQTMMQGLELLAYFRNRAPLDDSGMPKDRFSAEMPDATLATLKIQPSEPRDSAVYFCASGYYTSGPIGELFFGEGSRLTVL.

V usage is TRBV28 and J usage is TRBJ1-2; TRBD1 aligns across 7 bases. This CDR3 comprises 15 residues. Germline V CDR1 and CDR2: MDHEN, SYDVKM. The V and J ends lost 2 bases and 1 base, in that order; junction bases with no gene match: 4. CDR3 nucleotides: TGTGCCAGCAGTTTAACAGGGGATTTTAACTATGGCTACACCTTC. It specifies CASSLTGDFNYGYTF.

This clone has only a few counts. The V gene is TRBV9, the J gene TRBJ1-2; D is unclear. This CDR3 comprises 13 residues. The germline gives CDR1 SGDLS, CDR2 YYNGEE. V was trimmed by 3 bases and J by 8 bases, leaving 14 bases between them. The CDR3 region is CASSANPIGGYTF. The CDR3, as DNA: TGTGCCAGCAGCGCGAACCCGATAGGCGGCTACACCTTC.

V usage is TRBV10-3 and J usage is TRBJ1-3, with D unresolved. The CDR3 is made up of 17 amino acids. Germline CDR1 ENHRY, CDR2 SYGVKD. The V end was cut by 0 bases, the J end by 0 bases, with 12 bases between. The CDR3, as DNA: TGTGCCATCAGTGAGTCTCCAGTGAGGGCCTCTGGAAACACCATATATTTT. Residues: CAISESPVRASGNTIYF.

This chain links TRBV5-4 with TRBJ1-2, with TRBD1 as a possible D gene (6 bases). With 4 bases removed from V and 4 bases from J, the gap between germline ends came to 20 bases. The CDR3 loop spans 16 amino acids. CDR1 and CDR2 from the germline V gene are SGHNT and YYREEE (reference sequence). The DNA of the CDR3 is TGTGCCAGCAGCCCCCGGGAGAGGTGGGGGGCCTATGGCTACACCTTC. Protein sequence: CASSPRERWGAYGYTF.

The chain carries TRBV9 and TRBJ1-4, with 8 bases fitting TRBD1. The CDR3 loop spans 15 amino acids. The V gene end was trimmed by 0 bases and the J gene end by 6 bases; junction bases not matched to a gene: 4. The germline V gene has CDR1 SGDLS and CDR2 YYNGEE. The CDR3 region is CASSVEGTGHEKLFF. Written as DNA, the CDR3 is TGTGCCAGCAGCGTAGAGGGGACAGGACATGAAAAACTGTTTTTT.

The chain has TRBV29-1 and TRBJ2-1; unclear D gene. The CDR3 is made up of 16 amino acids. V lost 2 bases and J 4 bases, leaving 18 bases between the germline ends. Germline V CDR1 and CDR2: SQVTM, ANQGSEA. CDR3 in amino acids: CSVENAFTPPYNEQFF. CDR3 DNA: TGCAGCGTTGAAAACGCCTTCACCCCACCTTACAATGAGCAGTTCTTC.

The chain joins TRBV7-2 to TRBJ2-1; D tentatively reads TRBD1 or TRBD2 (5 bases each). CDR3 length: 13 residues. V lost 4 bases and J 9 bases, leaving 13 bases between the germline ends. CDR1 SGHTA and CDR2 FQGNSA come from the germline V gene. The CDR3 reads CASSSGPRSEQFF. CDR3 nucleotide sequence: TGTGCCAGCAGCTCGGGACCAAGGAGTGAGCAGTTCTTC. The full variable domain, in which reference TRBV7-2 and TRBJ2-1 provide the parts outside the CDR3, is GAGVSQSPSNKVTEKGKDVELRCDPISGHTALYWYRQSLGQGLEFLIYFQGNSAPDKSGLPSDRFSAERTGGSVSTLTIQRTQQEDSAVYLCASSSGPRSEQFFGPGTRLTVL.

This clone was detected once. J is TRBJ1-5 and V is TRBV21-1; the table's D call of TRBD1 was not tested on the DNA. TRBV21-1 is shown as a pseudogene. The CDR3 is 15 residues long. CDR3 coding DNA: TGTGCCAGCAGCCCTCGGGACACGAGCAATCAGCCCCAGCATTTT. It codes for CASSPRDTSNQPQHF.

This clone was picked up a small number of times. Relative to the germline gene, one junction end is altered; a read error may explain this. V usage is TRBV7-7 and J usage is TRBJ2-1; the match to TRBD2 covers 9 bases. Germline assignment: CDR1 SSHAT and CDR2 FNYEAQ (reference sequence). The CDR3 sequence is 16 residues long. CDR3 protein: CASSPIAGAFPYEQFF. The CDR3 nucleotides are TGTGCTAGCAGCCCCATAGCGGGAGCGTTCCCTTATGAGCAGTTCTTC.

The chain has TRBV4-3 and TRBJ2-3; TRBD2 agrees at 10 bases. The germline CDR1 and CDR2 sequences are LGHNA and YSLEER. There are 16 residues in the CDR3. The ends lost 0 bases at V and 5 bases at J; junction bases unmatched: 5. CDR3 coding DNA: TGCGCCAGCAGCCAAGATCTAGCGGGAGTTCAAGATACGCAGTATTTT. Protein sequence: CASSQDLAGVQDTQYF.

The chain carries TRBV27 and TRBJ1-3, with unresolved D. CDR1 is MNHEY, CDR2 SMNVEV, per germline (reference sequence). Trimming stripped 8 bases from V and 0 bases from J, with 14 bases between. CDR3 length: 15 amino acids. The CDR3 loop reads CASPRADYSGNTIYF. The CDR3 nucleotides are TGTGCCAGCCCTAGGGCTGACTACTCTGGAAACACCATATATTTT.

There are many counts of this clone. The chain carries TRBV7-3 and TRBJ1-1; unclear D gene. The CDR3 is made up of 13 amino acids. V lost 3 bases and J 0 bases, leaving 5 bases between the germline ends. Germline assignment: CDR1 SGHTA and CDR2 FQGTGA. The CDR3 DNA reads as TGTGCCAGCAGCTTTAATATGAACACTGAAGCTTTCTTT. This gives the protein CASSFNMNTEAFF.

The sample holds one count of this clone. This chain joins TRBV7-9 and TRBJ2-1; 9 bases map to TRBD1. The CDR3 is 11 amino acids. Germline V gives CDR1 SEHNR, CDR2 FQNEAQ (reference sequence). With V trimmed by 5 bases and J by 15 bases, 5 bases remained unmatched. The CDR3 loop reads CASSLGQGSFF. The CDR3 nucleotides read TGTGCCAGCAGCCTCGGACAGGGGTCGTTCTTC.